The sequence of this T cell receptor (beta chain) was determined in a study of cytomegalovirus exposure and HLA in healthy donors. In the study overall: An early data release held tens of millions of unique TCRs from HLA-typed donors.

The germline gives CDR1 LGHNA, CDR2 YNFKEQ. The CDR3 extends over 17 amino acids. V trimming: 0 bases; J trimming: 5 bases; junction bases outside the gene matches: 9. The PCR was carried out with 60 Vbeta primers and 13 Jbeta primers. The assay was immunoSEQ multiplex PCR, and TCRdb's table has in-frame clones only and misses some. The sample records some 170,000 clones, roughly two thirds being singletons. This clone was found a few times. Its specificity is not known. General study findings and limits: The study flagged about 150 TCR beta chains as cytomegalovirus-associated. In a later analysis, donors in an Asian-associated ancestry cluster reportedly had fewer N-insertions in productive TCRs than the cohort mean.

Sequenced input: PBMCs. This chain joins TRBV4-2 and TRBJ2-1, with 8 positions matching TRBD2. The clonotype was recovered from a woman aged 25 to 39 in good health and CMV-seronegative. For the CDR3, the DNA is TGTGCCAGCAGCCAAGATGGGGCCGGGGGGGCGGACAATGAGCAGTTCTTC. This sequence encodes CASSQDGAGGADNEQFF.